This T cell receptor beta chain comes out of a study of cytomegalovirus exposure and HLA in healthy donors. Study-wide findings and caveats: Under in vitro conditions, three CMV-associated chains were confirmed as specific for CMV antigens. Cytomegalovirus association was assigned to more than 150 TCR beta chains. As was reported, the classifier diagnosed cytomegalovirus status with high specificity and sensitivity.

As concerns this clone: Its cognate antigen is unknown.

Data came from immunoSEQ multiplex PCR; TCRdb stores just in-frame clones and leaves some out. The sample lists roughly 150,000 clones; roughly four fifths were seen once. CDR1 and CDR2 (germline): SGHVS, FQNEAQ. Trimming removed 1 base from V and 7 bases from J, with 18 bases in between. The CDR3 extends over 16 amino acids. Sequencing was done on a sample of PBMCs. J is TRBJ2-3 and V is TRBV7-8; D is unclear. The clonotype was recovered from a man aged 25-45 years in good health and CMV-seropositive. The DNA for the CDR3 is TGTGCCAGCAGCTTAGGGAGTCCTGACTTCCCATATACGCAGTATTTT. This sequence encodes CASSLGSPDFPYTQYF.